Following are 23 T cell receptor beta chains from one sample sequenced in a study of T cell responses to AZD1222 COVID-19 vaccine. Profiled with immunoSEQ multiplex PCR; TCRdb holds only in-frame clones, not every one. The sample has about 100,000 clones; about nine tenths are singletons. The sequencing used peripheral blood, collected on day 0 of AZD1222 vaccination. The receptors stem from an adult in good health.

In its sample, this clone was seen once. The rearrangement joins TRBV30 to TRBJ1-5; D might be TRBD1 (6 bases). Germline-derived CDR1 and CDR2 are GTSNPN and SVGIG (reference sequence). V was trimmed by 5 bases and J by 5 bases, leaving 13 bases between them. The CDR3 loop spans 13 amino acids. The CDR3 DNA reads as TGTGCCTGGGCGGACAGCCATGATCAGCCCCAGCATTTT. It translates to CAWADSHDQPQHF. Drawing the rest from reference TRBV30 and TRBJ1-5, the complete variable domain is SQTIHQWPATLVQPVGSPLSLECTVEGTSNPNLYWYRQAAGRGLQLLFYSVGIGQISSEVPQNLSASRPQDRQFILSSKKLLLSDSGFYLCAWADSHDQPQHFGDGTRLSIL.

The V and J genes are TRBV7-3 and TRBJ1-2; no clear D. There are 14 residues in the CDR3. The ends were cut back, 0 bases at V and 1 base at J, with 6 bases in the middle. CDR1 SGHTA and CDR2 FQGTGA come from the germline V gene. The CDR3 spells CASSLTTDNYGYTF. For the CDR3, the DNA is TGTGCCAGCAGCTTAACGACCGATAACTATGGCTACACCTTC.

V usage is TRBV3-1 (or the pseudogene TRBV3-2) and J usage is TRBJ1-1, with D hard to call. Trimming left V 2 bases short and J 1 base short, with 8 bases between. The CDR3 consists of 14 residues. Germline V CDR1 and CDR2: LGHDT, YNNKEL (reference sequence). The CDR3 loop is CASSQRVANTEAFF. CDR3 nucleotides: TGTGCCAGCAGCCAACGGGTTGCGAACACTGAAGCTTTCTTT.

The chain combines TRBV7-9 with TRBJ2-7; the match to TRBD1 covers 9 bases. The trim removed 0 bases at V and 5 bases at J, leaving 8 bases unmatched. Germline-derived CDR1 and CDR2 are SEHNR and FQNEAQ (reference sequence). The CDR3 has 16 amino acids. This chain's CDR3 is CASSLATGTGTHEQYF. CDR3 DNA: TGTGCCAGCAGCTTAGCAACCGGGACAGGGACCCACGAGCAGTACTTC.

CDR3 sequence: CAWSVVDENQPQHF. Here the CDR3 DNA reads TGTGCCTGGAGTGTAGTCGACGAGAATCAGCCCCAGCATTTT. The J gene is TRBJ1-5, the V gene TRBV30; D not resolved. Germline V gene sequence: CDR1 GTSNPN, CDR2 SVGIG (reference sequence). V dropped 0 bases and J dropped 4 bases, with 10 bases sitting between them. This CDR3 comprises 14 residues.

The rearrangement links TRBV2 to TRBJ2-5; maybe TRBD2 (5 bases). CDR3 length: 13 residues. The V gene lost 8 bases and the J gene lost 0 bases, with 10 bases spanning the gap. Per germline, CDR1 SNHLY and CDR2 FYNNEI. In DNA form, the CDR3 reads TGTGCCAGCGGGCAGCGGTACCAAGAGACCCAGTACTTC. It translates to CASGQRYQETQYF.

This chain uses TRBV7-8 with TRBJ1-2; the D gene is possibly TRBD1 (6 bases). Per the germline V gene, CDR1 is SGHVS and CDR2 is FQNEAQ. This CDR3 is built from 15 residues. With 4 bases removed from V and 8 bases from J, the gap between germline ends came to 20 bases. CDR3 in amino acids: CASSSIYKDRNGYTF. The CDR3 DNA follows: TGTGCCAGCAGCTCAATTTACAAGGACAGAAACGGCTACACCTTC.

The chain links TRBV27 to TRBJ1-3, with D unresolved. In germline, CDR1 is MNHEY, CDR2 SMNVEV (reference sequence). CDR3 length equals 15 residues. V was trimmed by 3 bases and J by 0 bases, leaving 9 bases between them. CDR3 amino acids: CASSFSGNSGNTIYF. Here the CDR3 DNA reads TGTGCCAGCAGTTTTTCGGGGAACTCTGGAAACACCATATATTTT.

This clone was observed a single time. The V gene is TRBV27, the J gene TRBJ2-7; 10 positions match TRBD2. CDR3 length: 18 amino acids. Germline V gene data show CDR1 as MNHEY and CDR2 as SMNVEV (reference sequence). After removal of 0 bases from V and 4 bases from J, the junction contained 12 bases not matched to a gene. DNA of the CDR3: TGTGCCAGCAGTTTATCTACTAGCGGGACTTACGAGACTTACGAGCAGTACTTC. Translated, it gives CASSLSTSGTYETYEQYF.

This chain links TRBV4-2 with TRBJ2-1, with unresolved D. V lost 0 bases to trimming and J lost 8 bases, with 11 bases between them. The CDR3 runs 14 residues. CDR1 and CDR2 from the germline V gene are LGHNA and YNFKEQ. CDR3 loop: CASSQDPGFDEQFF. As DNA, the CDR3 is TGTGCCAGCAGCCAAGATCCGGGTTTCGATGAGCAGTTCTTC.

This clone is categorized as medium-sized. The V gene is TRBV6-4, the J gene TRBJ2-1; 11 bases line up with TRBD2. This CDR3 has 15 amino acids. With 3 bases clipped from V and 6 bases from J, the junction kept 4 bases outside the gene matches. Germline V gene sequence: CDR1 MRHNA, CDR2 SNTAGT. DNA for the CDR3: TGTGCCAGCAGTGAGCTAGCGGGAGGCAGCAATGAGCAGTTCTTC. Its translation: CASSELAGGSNEQFF.

The chain links TRBV4-1 to TRBJ1-6; the D gene is possibly TRBD1 (5 bases). The CDR3 spans 14 residues. V gave up 0 bases and J gave up 8 bases, with 8 bases separating them. Germline CDR1 MGHRA, CDR2 YSYEKL. The CDR3 sequence: CASSQDWGDSPLHF. CDR3 nucleotide sequence: TGCGCCAGCAGCCAAGATTGGGGGGATTCACCCCTCCACTTT.

The gene calls are TRBV7-9 and TRBJ2-5, with 11 positions matching TRBD2. This CDR3 spans 16 amino acids. Germline CDR1 is SEHNR and CDR2 is FQNEAQ (reference sequence). J was trimmed by 4 bases and V by 5 bases; bases with no gene match: 9. The CDR3 region is CASSTALAGASETQYF. The CDR3 bases are TGTGCCAGCAGCACTGCACTAGCGGGAGCTTCAGAGACCCAGTACTTC.

The chain recombines TRBV11-3 with TRBJ2-5; 9 positions agree with TRBD2. V lost 3 bases to trimming and J lost 2 bases; unmatched junction nucleotides: 4. Germline V gene lookup returns CDR1 SGHNT and CDR2 YENEEA. The CDR3 is made up of 15 amino acids. The CDR3 here is CASSFSGSVQETQYF. In DNA form, the CDR3 reads TGTGCCAGCAGCTTTAGCGGGAGCGTTCAAGAGACCCAGTACTTC.

This clone was seen just once. This chain connects TRBV28 to TRBJ1-2, with TRBD1 matching over 7 bases. After removal of 5 bases from V and 3 bases from J, the junction contained 6 bases not matched to a gene. The V gene's germline CDR1 is MDHEN and CDR2 SYDVKM. The CDR3 length is 14 residues. CDR3 bases: TGTGCCAGCAGTCCCCGACAGGGCTACTATGGCTACACCTTC. Amino acids: CASSPRQGYYGYTF.

This clone appeared once. The chain carries TRBV6-5 and TRBJ2-7, with D perhaps assigned TRBD1 or TRBD2 (6 bases each). The germline V gene has CDR1 MNHEY and CDR2 SVGAGI. Trimming left V 8 bases short and J 1 base short, with 15 bases between. The CDR3 consists of 14 residues. The DNA for the CDR3 is TGTGCCAGCTACCGGCAGGGGAGGTCCTACGAGCAGTACTTC. This gives the protein CASYRQGRSYEQYF.

The chain carries TRBV19 and TRBJ1-2, with D possibly being TRBD1 (6 bases). Trimming pared 4 bases from V and 1 base from J, leaving 10 bases between. This CDR3 has 14 amino acids. CDR1 and CDR2 (germline): LNHDA, SQIVND (reference sequence). The CDR3 region is CASSTGTLNYGYTF. CDR3 DNA sequence: TGTGCCAGTAGTACCGGGACACTTAACTATGGCTACACCTTC.

The DNA for the CDR3 is TGTGCTAGTGGTTTGGTACTGGGGACGCAAAGACATGAGCAGTTCTTC. This gives the protein CASGLVLGTQRHEQFF. The chain has TRBV12-5 and TRBJ2-1; D is possibly TRBD1 or TRBD2 (5 bases each). Germline V gene data show CDR1 as LGHNT and CDR2 as FRNRAP. Trimming shortened V by 0 bases and J by 8 bases, and 17 bases separated the two germline ends. This CDR3 has 16 amino acids.

The rearrangement uses TRBV14 and TRBJ2-2; 9 bases fit TRBD1. The CDR3 is 18 amino acids. The junction had 13 bases not matched to a gene; V was cut back by 4 bases and J by 4 bases. Germline V lookup: CDR1 SGHDN, CDR2 FVKESK. CDR3 residues: CASSPGTGSWDATGELFF. For the CDR3, the DNA is TGTGCCAGCAGCCCCGGGACAGGGTCTTGGGACGCCACCGGGGAGCTGTTTTTT.

The rearrangement joins TRBV3-1 (or the pseudogene TRBV3-2) to TRBJ1-2, with D uncertain. This CDR3 comprises 13 residues. Between the trimmed V and J ends, which lost 0 bases and 6 bases, there was a span of 8 bases. CDR1 and CDR2 (germline): LGHDT, YNNKEL (reference sequence). In DNA form, the CDR3 reads TGTGCCAGCAGCCAAGAGGGGTTGGATGGCTACACCTTC. Its translation is CASSQEGLDGYTF.

This chain uses TRBV19 with TRBJ1-1; 9 positions agree with TRBD1. The CDR3 runs 17 residues. The J segment lost 0 bases and the V segment lost 3 bases, leaving 8 bases of the junction unmatched. Per the germline V gene, CDR1 is LNHDA and CDR2 is SQIVND (reference sequence). This CDR3 reads CASSIGGTGLMNTEAFF. The CDR3 DNA reads TGTGCCAGTAGTATTGGCGGGACAGGGCTCATGAACACTGAAGCTTTCTTT.

The V gene is TRBV11-3, the J gene TRBJ2-2; no reliable D call. Trimming left V 1 base short and J 3 bases short, with 9 bases between. The CDR3 has 15 residues. Germline V gene data show CDR1 as SGHNT and CDR2 as YENEEA. The CDR3 nucleotides read TGTGCCAGCAGCTTAGCGGTCGGCGACACCGGGGAGCTGTTTTTT. Amino acids: CASSLAVGDTGELFF.

This chain joins TRBV21-1 and TRBJ2-1. TRBV21-1 is designated a pseudogene. The CDR3 loop spans 17 amino acids. The CDR3 sequence is CASSSKSGASSYNEQFF. CDR3 coding DNA: TGTGCCAGCAGCTCAAAGTCCGGGGCCTCCTCCTACAATGAGCAGTTCTTC.